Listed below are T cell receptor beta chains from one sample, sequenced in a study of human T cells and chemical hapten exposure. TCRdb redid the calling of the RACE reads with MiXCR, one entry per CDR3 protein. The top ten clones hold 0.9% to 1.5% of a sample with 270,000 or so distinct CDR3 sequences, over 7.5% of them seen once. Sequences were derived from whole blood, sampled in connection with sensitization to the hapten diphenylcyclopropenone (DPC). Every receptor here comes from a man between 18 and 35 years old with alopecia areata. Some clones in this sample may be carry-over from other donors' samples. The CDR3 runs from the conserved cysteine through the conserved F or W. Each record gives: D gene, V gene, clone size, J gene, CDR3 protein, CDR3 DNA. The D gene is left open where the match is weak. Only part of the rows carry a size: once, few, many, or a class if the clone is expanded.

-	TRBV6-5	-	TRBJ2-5	CASSYSGGVPRGETQYF	TGTGCCAGCAGTTACTCGGGCGGGGTCCCTCGCGGGGAGACCCAGTACTTC
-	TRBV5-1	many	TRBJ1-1	CASRGDPNTEAFF	TGCGCCAGCAGAGGGGACCCGAACACTGAAGCTTTCTTT
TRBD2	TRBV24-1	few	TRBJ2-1	CATSDRGLAGSYNEQFF	TGTGCCACCAGTGATCGTGGACTAGCGGGGTCTTACAATGAGCAGTTCTTC
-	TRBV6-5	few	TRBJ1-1	CASSYNGNMNTEAFF	TGTGCCAGCAGTTACAATGGGAACATGAACACTGAAGCTTTCTTT
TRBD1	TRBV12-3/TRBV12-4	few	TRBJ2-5	CASSGDREKDQETQYF	TGTGCCAGCAGTGGGGACAGGGAGAAGGACCAAGAGACCCAGTACTTC
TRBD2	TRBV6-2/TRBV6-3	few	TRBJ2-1	CASSRLAGNSGEQFF	TGTGCCAGCAGCCGACTAGCGGGGAATTCGGGTGAGCAGTTCTTC
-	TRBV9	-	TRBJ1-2	CASSSTGSDYGYTF	TGTGCCAGCAGCTCGACAGGCTCTGACTATGGCTACACCTTC
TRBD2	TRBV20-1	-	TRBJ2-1	CSAPKTSGANEQFF	TGCAGTGCTCCAAAGACTAGCGGGGCCAATGAGCAGTTCTTC
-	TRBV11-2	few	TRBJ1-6	CASSLSGFNSPLHF	TGTGCCAGCAGCTTATCAGGGTTTAATTCACCCCTCCACTTT
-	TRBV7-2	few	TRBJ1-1	CASNRQANTEAFF	TGTGCCAGCAACCGACAGGCGAACACTGAAGCTTTCTTT
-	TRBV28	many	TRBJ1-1	CASGPRGFNTEAFF	TGTGCCAGCGGTCCCAGGGGTTTTAACACTGAAGCTTTCTTT
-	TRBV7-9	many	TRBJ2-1	CASGRPNEQFF	TGTGCCAGCGGACGGCCTAATGAGCAGTTCTTC
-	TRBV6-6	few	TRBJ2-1	CASSYIRGTYNEQFF	TGTGCCAGCAGTTACATACGGGGGACCTACAATGAGCAGTTCTTC
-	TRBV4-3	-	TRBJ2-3	CASSQDYLAHTDTQYF	TGCGCCAGCAGCCAAGACTACCTAGCGCACACAGATACGCAGTATTTT
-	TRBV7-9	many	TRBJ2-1	CASSFGEQFF	TGTGCCAGCAGCTTTGGTGAGCAGTTCTTC
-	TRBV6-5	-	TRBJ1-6	CASSYSAISPLHF	TGTGCCAGCAGTTACTCGGCTATTTCACCCCTCCACTTT
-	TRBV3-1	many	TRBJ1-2	CASSQVGGPDGYTF	TGTGCCAGCAGCCAAGTCGGGGGGCCGGATGGCTACACCTTC
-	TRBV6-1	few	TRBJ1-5	CASTRNNQPQHF	TGTGCCAGCACCAGAAACAATCAGCCCCAGCATTTT
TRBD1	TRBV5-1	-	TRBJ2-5	CASSWDRGEETQYF	TGCGCCAGCAGCTGGGACAGAGGGGAAGAGACCCAGTACTTC
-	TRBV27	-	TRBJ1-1	CASSSRQGRGLGTEAFF	TGTGCCAGCAGTTCCCGGCAGGGCAGGGGTCTGGGCACTGAAGCTTTCTTT
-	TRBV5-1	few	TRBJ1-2	CASSSEGGASGYTF	TGCGCCAGCAGTTCGGAGGGAGGGGCATCCGGCTACACCTTC
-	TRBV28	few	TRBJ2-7	CASSFFGTEDYEQYF	TGTGCCAGCAGTTTCTTTGGGACGGAAGACTACGAGCAGTACTTC
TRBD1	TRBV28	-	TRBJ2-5	CASRHYRDRTLEETQYF	TGTGCCAGCAGACACTACCGGGACAGGACCTTAGAAGAGACCCAGTACTTC
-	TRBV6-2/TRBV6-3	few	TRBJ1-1	CASSYNKNTEAFF	TGTGCCAGCAGTTATAACAAGAACACTGAAGCTTTCTTT
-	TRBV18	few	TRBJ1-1	CASSPNRVKGTEAFF	TGTGCCAGCTCACCGAACAGGGTAAAAGGCACTGAAGCTTTCTTT
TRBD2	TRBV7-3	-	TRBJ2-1	CASSLFLAGEQFF	TGTGCCAGCAGCTTATTTCTAGCGGGTGAGCAGTTCTTC
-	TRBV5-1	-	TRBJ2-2	CASSDSHTGELFF	TGCGCCAGCAGCGACAGCCACACCGGGGAGCTGTTTTTT
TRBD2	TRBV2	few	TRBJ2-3	CASRSGGRTDTQYF	TGTGCCAGCAGAAGCGGGGGGCGCACAGATACGCAGTATTTT
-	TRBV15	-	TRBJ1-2	CATSQTGRLPYYTF	TGTGCCACCAGCCAAACGGGCCGGCTTCCGTACTACACCTTC
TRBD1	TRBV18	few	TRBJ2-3	CASSLWTGETTGTDTQYF	TGTGCCAGCTCACTATGGACAGGAGAGACGACCGGCACAGATACGCAGTATTTT
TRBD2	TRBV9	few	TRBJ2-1	CASSAELAGYNEQFF	TGTGCCAGCAGCGCGGAACTAGCGGGATACAATGAGCAGTTCTTC
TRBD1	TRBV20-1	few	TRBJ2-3	CSARVQGATDTQYF	TGCAGTGCTAGAGTACAGGGGGCTACAGATACGCAGTATTTT
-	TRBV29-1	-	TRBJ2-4	CSVDTGSKNIQYF	TGCAGCGTTGATACGGGGTCCAAAAACATTCAGTACTTC
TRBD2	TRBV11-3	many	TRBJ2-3	CASSPGTSGSTDTQYF	TGTGCCAGCAGCCCTGGGACTAGCGGTTCCACAGATACGCAGTATTTT
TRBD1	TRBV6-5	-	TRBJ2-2	CASSLQGANGELFF	TGTGCCAGCAGCTTACAGGGGGCGAACGGGGAGCTGTTTTTT
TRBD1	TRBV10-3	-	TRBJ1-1	CAISGDRGKNTEAFF	TGTGCCATCAGTGGGGACAGGGGAAAGAACACTGAAGCTTTCTTT
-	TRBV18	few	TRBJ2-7	CASSPPRRGADYEQYF	TGTGCCAGCTCACCACCGAGGCGAGGGGCAGACTACGAGCAGTACTTC
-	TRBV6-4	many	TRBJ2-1	CASKTGTGAYNEQFF	TGTGCCAGCAAGACGGGGACGGGGGCCTACAATGAGCAGTTCTTC
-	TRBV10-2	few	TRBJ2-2	CASRTGTRGIPGELFF	TGCGCCAGCAGAACCGGGACCCGGGGGATTCCCGGGGAGCTGTTTTTT
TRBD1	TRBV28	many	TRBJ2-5	CASSPPLRTGGGKTQYF	TGTGCCAGCAGTCCCCCCCTTAGGACAGGGGGGGGAAAGACCCAGTACTTC
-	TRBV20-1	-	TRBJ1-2	CSARDYRDYGYTF	TGCAGTGCTAGAGATTACAGGGACTATGGCTACACCTTC
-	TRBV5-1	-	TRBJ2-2	CASSPGFSTGELFF	TGCGCCAGCAGCCCGGGATTTTCCACCGGGGAGCTGTTTTTT
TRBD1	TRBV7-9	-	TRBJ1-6	CASSLIQGNNSPLHF	TGTGCCAGCAGCTTAATACAGGGGAATAATTCACCCCTCCACTTT
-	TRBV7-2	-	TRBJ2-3	CASSLMRGRDTDTQYF	TGTGCCAGCAGCCTTATGAGGGGGCGGGACACAGATACGCAGTATTTT
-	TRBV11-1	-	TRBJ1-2	CASSLTPGGFYGYTF	TGTGCCAGCAGCTTAACCCCCGGCGGCTTCTATGGCTACACCTTC
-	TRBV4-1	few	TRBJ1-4	CASSPPGQTNEKLFF	TGCGCCAGCAGCCCACCGGGACAAACTAATGAAAAACTGTTTTTT
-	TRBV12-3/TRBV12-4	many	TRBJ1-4	CASRKGATNEKLFF	TGTGCCAGCAGGAAGGGGGCAACTAATGAAAAACTGTTTTTT
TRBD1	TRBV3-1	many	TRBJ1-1	CASSHATGGITEAFF	TGTGCCAGCAGCCATGCCACAGGGGGCATCACTGAAGCTTTCTTT
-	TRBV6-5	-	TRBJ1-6	CASQPGLRDSPLHF	TGTGCCAGCCAGCCGGGACTACGGGATTCACCCCTCCACTTT
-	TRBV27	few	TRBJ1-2	CASKEGNANYGYTF	TGTGCCAGTAAGGAGGGTAACGCTAACTATGGCTACACCTTC
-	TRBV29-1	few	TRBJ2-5	CSVGTVRETQYF	TGCAGCGTAGGGACTGTTCGCGAGACCCAGTACTTC
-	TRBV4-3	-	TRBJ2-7	CASSQDRADPLPYEQYF	TGCGCCAGCAGCCAAGACCGAGCCGACCCTCTCCCCTACGAGCAGTACTTC
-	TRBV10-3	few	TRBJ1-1	CAISEFSEAFF	TGTGCCATCAGTGAGTTCTCTGAAGCTTTCTTT
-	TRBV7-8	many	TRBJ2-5	CASRVGEETQYF	TGTGCCAGCAGGGTCGGTGAAGAGACCCAGTACTTC
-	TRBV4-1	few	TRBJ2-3	CASSQGRRAGPSTDTQYF	TGCGCCAGCAGCCAAGGTCGGAGGGCGGGGCCTAGCACAGATACGCAGTATTTT
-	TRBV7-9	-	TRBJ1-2	CASSHTTDTYGYTF	TGTGCCAGCAGCCACACGACAGATACCTATGGCTACACCTTC
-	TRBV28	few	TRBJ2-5	CASRHRRKMTQYF	TGTGCCAGCAGACACAGACGCAAGATGACCCAGTACTTC
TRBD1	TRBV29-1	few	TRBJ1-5	CSAGTGLNQPQHF	TGCAGCGCCGGGACAGGGCTAAATCAGCCCCAGCATTTT
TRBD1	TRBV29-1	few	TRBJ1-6	CSDNGGRGLRFSSYNSPLHF	TGCAGCGACAACGGTGGTAGGGGGCTAAGGTTTAGCTCCTATAATTCACCCCTCCACTTT
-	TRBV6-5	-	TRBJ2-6	CASSYSPGANVLTF	TGTGCCAGCAGTTACTCTCCGGGCGCCAACGTCCTGACTTTC